These 2 T cell receptor beta chains were all obtained from the same sample, sequenced in a study of patients and donors after allogeneic stem cell transplantation. TCRdb reprocessed the RT-PCR reads with MiXCR, giving one entry per CDR3 protein. The data contain roughly 880,000 distinct CDR3 sequences, around 17% of them singletons. The source material was blood, either unsorted or a sorted T cell fraction (not recorded which). Receptors originate from a human donor who was either an allogeneic HSCT recipient or a stem cell or donor lymphocyte infusion donor (not recorded which). It is not recorded whose cells these are; they may come from a transplant donor.

This clonotype came up a few times. The chain is built from TRBV12-3 or TRBV12-4 and TRBJ2-1; 8 nucleotides agree with TRBD1. The CDR3 covers 16 residues. The V segment lost 6 bases and the J segment 0 bases; nucleotides outside the gene matches: 7. Here the CDR3 DNA reads TGTGCCAGCAGAGGTACAGGGGGGAGCTCCTACAATGAGCAGTTCTTC. Its translation is CASRGTGGSSYNEQFF.

This clonotype came up a few times. The J gene is TRBJ2-1, the V gene TRBV4-1; tentative D call: TRBD2 (5 bases). The CDR3 is 14 amino acids. Germline lookup yields CDR1 MGHRA and CDR2 YSYEKL. V lost 4 bases and J 8 bases, leaving 15 bases between the germline ends. The DNA of the CDR3 is TGCGCCAGCAGCCCAAGCGTAGCGAAGGATGAGCAGTTCTTC. Amino acids: CASSPSVAKDEQFF.